The rows below give T cell receptor beta chains drawn from one sample of a study of OX40 agonist ivuxolimab in advanced cancers. Profiling relied on immunoSEQ multiplex PCR, and the TCRdb table lists in-frame clones only, not all of them. The sample lists some 60,000 clones; around nine tenths were seen once. Specimen: CD4+ or CD8+ T cells sorted from blood, collected in a trial of the OX40 agonist ivuxolimab. The receptors stem from an adult with an advanced solid tumor such as melanoma, head and neck, liver or kidney cancer. CDR3s include the opening cysteine and the closing phenylalanine or tryptophan. D genes are given only for firm matches. Where a row states a size, it is once, few, many or the class of an expanded clone; other rows omit it.

d_call j_call v_call clone_size cdr3_aa cdr3_nt
TRBD1 TRBJ1-1 TRBV7-2 - CASSERGTGASEAFF TGTGCCAGCAGCGAGCGTGGGACAGGGGCGTCTGAAGCTTTCTTT
- TRBJ1-3 TRBV2 - CASSSRDHSGNTIYF TGTGCCAGCAGTAGTAGGGACCACTCTGGAAACACCATATATTTT
- TRBJ2-3 TRBV7-3 - CASSLEYTDTQYF TGTGCCAGCAGCTTAGAGTACACAGATACGCAGTATTTT
- TRBJ1-3 TRBV30 - CAWMKGPITSGNTIYF TGTGCCTGGATGAAGGGCCCGATCACGTCCGGAAACACCATATATTTT
- TRBJ2-7 TRBV28 - CASSPFRGNREQYF TGTGCCAGCAGTCCCTTCAGGGGTAATCGCGAGCAGTACTTC
- TRBJ2-5 TRBV28 - CASSQGEETQYF TGTGCCAGCAGTCAGGGCGAAGAGACCCAGTACTTC
TRBD1 TRBJ2-7 TRBV10-3 - CATWTGGSSYEQYF TGTGCCACCTGGACAGGGGGATCCTCCTACGAGCAGTACTTC
TRBD2 TRBJ2-2 TRBV11-3 - CASSWSGLAGSGGELFF TGTGCCAGCAGCTGGTCGGGACTAGCGGGATCCGGTGGGGAGCTGTTTTTT
TRBD2 TRBJ2-1 TRBV7-2 - CASSLGGRGSLGFNEQFF TGTGCCAGCAGCTTAGGCGGGAGAGGGAGTCTGGGGTTCAATGAGCAGTTCTTC
TRBD1 TRBJ2-7 TRBV5-1 - CASSKRGRSYEQYF TGCGCCAGCAGCAAAAGGGGGCGTTCCTACGAGCAGTACTTC
TRBD2 TRBJ2-7 TRBV7-2 - CASSLGASGARGRAYEQYF TGTGCCAGCAGCTTAGGGGCTAGCGGGGCCCGGGGAAGGGCCTACGAGCAGTACTTC
- TRBJ1-1 TRBV18 - CASSPGAGMNTEAFF TGTGCCAGCTCACCGGGGGCGGGGATGAACACTGAAGCTTTCTTT
- TRBJ2-1 TRBV15 - CATSSFAGGGSYNEQFF TGTGCCACCAGCAGCTTCGCAGGAGGTGGCTCCTACAATGAGCAGTTCTTC
- TRBJ2-7 TRBV9 - CASSRDLAYEQYF TGTGCCAGCAGTCGCGACTTGGCCTACGAGCAGTACTTC
- TRBJ2-7 TRBV7-9 - CASSPRWGEQYF TGTGCCAGCAGCCCCCGTTGGGGGGAGCAGTACTTC
TRBD1 TRBJ1-5 TRBV19 - CASNRDRASNQPQHF TGTGCCAGTAACAGAGACAGGGCTAGCAATCAGCCCCAGCATTTT
- TRBJ2-7 TRBV19 - CASSIGGPGGDSYEQYF TGTGCCAGTAGTATAGGCGGGCCTGGCGGGGACTCCTACGAGCAGTACTTC
TRBD1 TRBJ1-6 TRBV18 - CASSARQGNSPLHF TGTGCCAGCTCCGCTAGACAGGGGAATTCACCCCTCCACTTT
TRBD1 TRBJ1-2 TRBV5-1 - CASSLRQGTGDGYTF TGCGCCAGCAGCCTAAGACAGGGTACAGGGGATGGCTACACCTTC
- TRBJ2-4 TRBV5-6 - CASSSRLDIQYF TGTGCCAGCAGCTCGAGACTGGACATTCAGTACTTC
- TRBJ2-3 TRBV5-6 - CASSLARGPRGYTQYF TGTGCCAGCAGCTTGGCCAGGGGACCCCGGGGGTATACGCAGTATTTT
TRBD1 TRBJ2-5 TRBV19 few CASSIDYLPGQGGETQYF TGTGCCAGTAGTATAGATTACCTACCCGGACAGGGTGGAGAGACCCAGTACTTC
TRBD2 TRBJ2-3 TRBV7-2 - CASSGGLTDTQYF TGTGCTAGTAGCGGGGGGCTCACAGATACGCAGTATTTT